Listed below are T cell receptor beta chains from one sample, sequenced in a study of T cell repertoires in cytomegalovirus infection. Antigens of these TCRs are unknown. TCRdb reprocessed the reads via MiXCR and lists one record per CDR3 protein. The sample lists 550,000 to 850,000 distinct CDR3 sequences, 33% occurring once. The material sequenced was cultured PBMCs, taken from culture after CMV antigen stimulation. These receptors were collected from a human donor in good health (CMV status not recorded). Some clones in this sample may be carry-over from other donors' samples. Each CDR3 is given with its conserved first and last residue. The order of the fields is J gene, V gene, clone size, D gene, CDR3 DNA, CDR3 protein. The D gene is left open where the match is weak. Clone size, where shown, is once, few, many, or a class for clones that have expanded.

TRBJ2-2,TRBV9,once,.,TGTGCCAGCAGCTGGCGGACAGGAGGGGCCGGGGAGCTGTTTTTT,CASSWRTGGAGELFF
TRBJ2-7,TRBV19,.,TRBD1,TGTGCCAGTAGTGCGCCGGGACAGATATACGAGCAGTACTTC,CASSAPGQIYEQYF
TRBJ2-1,TRBV12-5,.,.,TGTGCTAGTGCTTCATCTAGCGTCATATACAATGAGCAGTTCTTC,CASASSSVIYNEQFF
TRBJ2-7,TRBV11-2,.,.,TGTGCCAGCAGCTTTCAGGGGATCGGCGAGCAGTACTTC,CASSFQGIGEQYF
TRBJ2-1,TRBV7-2,.,TRBD1,TGTGCCAGCAGCTGGGGGGCAGGGGGCTTCAATGAGCAGTTCTTC,CASSWGAGGFNEQFF
TRBJ2-7,TRBV4-1,.,.,TGCGCCAGCAGCCAGTACACAGAGGACTACGAGCAGTACTTC,CASSQYTEDYEQYF
TRBJ2-7,TRBV5-1,.,.,TGCGCCAGCAGCTTGACGGCTAGCCTAAACTACGAGCAGTACTTC,CASSLTASLNYEQYF
TRBJ2-2,TRBV29-1,.,TRBD1,TGCAGCGTTGTGGACAGGGTGAACACCGGGGAGCTGTTTTTT,CSVVDRVNTGELFF
TRBJ2-1,TRBV4-3,.,.,TGCGCCAGCAGCTCGCGACGGAGCTCCTACAATGAGCAGTTCTTC,CASSSRRSSYNEQFF
TRBJ2-7,TRBV20-1,.,.,TGCAGTGCTAGAGAGGAGGGGGGTTCGTACGAGCAGTACTTC,CSAREEGGSYEQYF
TRBJ2-2,TRBV27,few,TRBD1,TGTGCCACCCGCCGTGGGACAGGGAACACCGGGGAGCTGTTTTTT,CATRRGTGNTGELFF
TRBJ1-5,TRBV2,.,TRBD1,TGTGCCAGCAATTTACAGGGGGCGCGACAGCCCCAGCATTTT,CASNLQGARQPQHF
TRBJ2-2,TRBV6-6,few,TRBD2,TGTGCCAGCAGACCCGGGGGGGCGGTCACCGGGGAGCTGTTTTTT,CASRPGGAVTGELFF
TRBJ1-5,TRBV6-1,few,.,TGTGCCAGCAGTGATACGTGGCGCAATCAGCCCCAGCATTTT,CASSDTWRNQPQHF
TRBJ2-5,TRBV19,.,.,TGTGCCAGTAAGAGGGGGGGGTCCGGGGAGACCCAGTACTTC,CASKRGGSGETQYF
TRBJ1-5,TRBV28,few,.,TGTGCCAGCAGCCAACCAAGGGACGTTAGCAATCAGCCCCAGCATTTT,CASSQPRDVSNQPQHF
TRBJ2-1,TRBV7-2,few,TRBD2,TGTGCCAGCAGCCTTCGGGGGGAGGGAGGCAATGAGCAGTTCTTC,CASSLRGEGGNEQFF
TRBJ2-7,TRBV7-2,.,.,TGTGCCAGCAGCTTAGCCAAGGCCTCATACGAGCAGTACTTC,CASSLAKASYEQYF
TRBJ2-5,TRBV28,few,.,TGTGCCAGCAGAAGTGGACACCAGCTAGGAGAGACCCAGTACTTC,CASRSGHQLGETQYF
TRBJ1-6,TRBV20-1,.,.,TGCAGTGCTAGGGCGGGGGCGCAGGGTAATTCACCCCTCCACTTT,CSARAGAQGNSPLHF
TRBJ1-1,TRBV4-1,few,.,TGCGCCAGCAGCCGCCTACTGGGACACTCCATGAACACTGAAGCTTTCTTT,CASSRLLGHSMNTEAFF
TRBJ2-3,TRBV6-1,.,.,TGTGCCAGCAGGAGCCCTCGTATGGGCACAGATACGCAGTATTTT,CASRSPRMGTDTQYF
TRBJ1-6,TRBV19,.,.,TGTGCCAGTAGTATCCGTAGGCCGGGGACCCTCCACTTT,CASSIRRPGTLHF
TRBJ2-7,TRBV2,.,.,TGTGCCAGCAGTGGTTTAGGGGTCGAGCAGTACTTC,CASSGLGVEQYF